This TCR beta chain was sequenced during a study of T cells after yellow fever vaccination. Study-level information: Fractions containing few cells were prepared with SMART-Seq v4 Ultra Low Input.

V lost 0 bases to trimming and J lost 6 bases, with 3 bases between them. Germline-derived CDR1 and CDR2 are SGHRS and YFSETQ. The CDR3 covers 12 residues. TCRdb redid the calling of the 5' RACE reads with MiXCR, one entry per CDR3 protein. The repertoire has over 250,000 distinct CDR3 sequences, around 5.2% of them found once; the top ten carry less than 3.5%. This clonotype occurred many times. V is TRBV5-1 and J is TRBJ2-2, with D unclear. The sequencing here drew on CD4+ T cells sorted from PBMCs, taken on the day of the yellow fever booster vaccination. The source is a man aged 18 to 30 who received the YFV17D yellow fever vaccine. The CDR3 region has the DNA TGCGCCAGCAGCTTGGAGTCCGGGGAGCTGTTTTTT. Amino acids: CASSLESGELFF.